This T cell receptor (beta chain) comes out of a study of control samples from healthy donors and cancer patients. Germline V lookup: CDR1 MGHRA, CDR2 YSYEKL. With 4 bases removed from V and 4 bases from J, the gap between germline ends came to 17 bases. This CDR3 is 16 amino acids long. Sequenced by immunoSEQ multiplex PCR; TCRdb stores in-frame clones only, minus some. Among 100,000 to 150,000 clones listed, 90% were seen once. The chain employs TRBV4-1 and TRBJ2-4; D is possibly TRBD2 (7 bases). The source is a man between 18 and 29 years old in good health. Specimen: blood. The CDR3 DNA is TGCGCCAGCAGCCCAGGCGACGGGGGGCAGAAAAACATTCAGTACTTC. Protein product: CASSPGDGGQKNIQYF.